A single sample gave rise to the 11 T cell receptor beta chains below, sequenced in a study of T cell clonotyping in hematopoietic cell transplantation. The time point was: recipient sample about 28 days before transplant, after cytoreduction. Repertoires were generated with immunoSEQ multiplex PCR, while TCRdb's copy carries only in-frame clones and drops some. The sample has about 3,300 clones, approximately 95% seen once. The input for sequencing was peripheral blood mononuclear cells, taken before stem cell transplant. The receptors here all came from a woman in her forties or fifties with chronic myeloid leukemia. Some clones in this sample may be carry-over from other donors' samples.

The chain uses TRBV2 and TRBJ1-1, with D uncertain. V was pared by 7 bases and J by 5 bases, with 11 bases between. Per the germline V gene, CDR1 is SNHLY and CDR2 is FYNNEI. The CDR3 is made up of 12 amino acids. The CDR3 sequence is CASKAANTEAFF. The CDR3 region has the DNA TGTGCCAGCAAGGCCGCGAATACTGAAGCTTTCTTT.

The chain uses TRBV9 and TRBJ2-6; D unresolved. Germline V CDR1 and CDR2: SGDLS, YYNGEE. The ends were cut back, 10 bases at V and 1 base at J, with 9 bases in the middle. This CDR3 has 13 residues. The CDR3 loop reads CASTGSGANVLTF. In DNA, the CDR3 is TGTGCCTCCACCGGATCTGGGGCCAACGTCCTGACTTTC.

This rearrangement joins TRBV7-2 to TRBJ1-5, with D tentatively TRBD1 (5 bases). This CDR3 has 16 amino acids. V was clipped by 5 bases and J by 7 bases, with 21 bases between them. Germline V gene sequence: CDR1 SGHTA, CDR2 FQGNSA. CDR3 nucleotides: TGTGCCAGCAGCAACCAAGGGACTCGGACGCTGCAGCCCCAGCATTTT. Its translation is CASSNQGTRTLQPQHF.

V gene TRBV19 combines with J gene TRBJ2-5; weak D call: TRBD1 (5 bases). Trimming left V 1 base short and J 1 base short, with 10 bases between. The CDR3 is made up of 15 amino acids. Germline loops: CDR1 LNHDA, CDR2 SQIVND (reference sequence). CDR3 protein: CASSIGWGSQETQYF. In DNA form, the CDR3 reads TGTGCCAGTAGTATAGGATGGGGCAGCCAAGAGACCCAGTACTTC.

This clone was recorded only once. This rearrangement joins TRBV11-2 to TRBJ1-4, with D unresolved. The ends were cut back, 1 base at V and 7 bases at J, with 13 bases in the middle. The CDR3 runs 15 residues. CDR1 and CDR2 from the germline V gene are SGHAT and FQNNGV. Written as DNA, the CDR3 is TGTGCCAGCAGCTTAGGGTCTATCCGGGCTGAAAAACTGTTTTTT. The encoded protein is CASSLGSIRAEKLFF.

This rearrangement joins TRBV7-2 to TRBJ1-1; unclear D gene. Trimming took 2 bases from V and 4 from J, leaving 11 bases between them. CDR3 length equals 14 residues. Per germline, CDR1 SGHTA and CDR2 FQGNSA. Here the CDR3 reads CASSLRNWITEAFF. CDR3 DNA: TGTGCCAGCAGCTTAAGAAATTGGATCACTGAAGCTTTCTTT.

The J gene is TRBJ2-1, the V gene TRBV6-6; possibly TRBD1 for D (6 bases). Trimming took 10 bases from V and 4 from J, leaving 17 bases between them. Germline CDR1 MNHNY, CDR2 SVGAGI (reference sequence). CDR3 length equals 14 residues. CDR3 nucleotides: TGTGCCACCAACGACAGGTCTTTATACAATGAGCAGTTCTTC. Protein sequence: CATNDRSLYNEQFF.

The gene calls are TRBV6-5 and TRBJ2-7; 8 bases are a match to TRBD2. From germline, CDR1 is MNHEY and CDR2 SVGAGI. The length of the CDR3 is 15 residues. Losses at the gene ends were 5 bases for V and 2 bases for J; bases not matched to a gene: 8. As DNA, the CDR3 is TGTGCCAGCAGTCCTCGGACTAGCCGAACCTACGAGCAGTACTTC. Amino acids: CASSPRTSRTYEQYF.

The chain combines TRBV2 with TRBJ2-6; tentatively, D is TRBD1 (5 bases). The V gene lost 9 bases and the J gene lost 0 bases, with 18 bases spanning the gap. CDR3 length: 17 residues. Germline loops: CDR1 SNHLY, CDR2 FYNNEI. This CDR3 reads CARERARDNSGANVLTF. In DNA, the CDR3 is TGTGCCAGAGAACGCGCCAGGGATAACTCTGGGGCCAACGTCCTGACTTTC.

The rearrangement uses TRBV9 and TRBJ1-1; TRBD1 matches 7 bases. CDR1 SGDLS and CDR2 YYNGEE come from the germline V gene. V was pared by 7 bases and J by 3 bases, with 12 bases of the junction left unmatched. The CDR3 length is 15 residues. CDR3 bases: TGTGCCAGCTCTCCTGGGACAGCCAGGGACACTGAAGCTTTCTTT. It specifies CASSPGTARDTEAFF.

CDR3 residues: CASSPLGGPPFF. CDR3 DNA: TGTGCCAGCAGCCCACTCGGGGGTCCGCCTTTCTTT. The chain links TRBV7-9 to TRBJ1-1, with a weak D call TRBD1 (5 bases). The germline V and J ends were trimmed by 5 bases and 12 bases, with 16 bases remaining between them. This CDR3 comprises 12 residues. The germline CDR1 and CDR2 sequences are SEHNR and FQNEAQ (reference sequence). The full variable domain, rest sourced from reference TRBV7-9 and TRBJ1-1, is DTGVSQNPRHKITKRGQNVTFRCDPISEHNRLYWYRQTLGQGPEFLTYFQNEAQLEKSRLLSDRFSAERPKGSFSTLEIQRTEQGDSAMYLCASSPLGGPPFFGQGTRLTVV.